A selection of T cell receptor beta chains follows, all from one sample in a study of spatial heterogeneity in lung cancer. TCRdb reprocessed the 5' RACE reads with MiXCR, giving one entry per CDR3 protein. There are some 100,000 distinct CDR3 sequences in the sample; 9.5% to 15% occur only once, and over 40% lies in the top ten. Specimen: PBMCs, collected at surgery. Every receptor here comes from a male donor with early-stage non-small cell lung cancer. Both conserved end residues are part of each CDR3. The D gene is left open where the match is weak. Not all rows give a size; the values are once, few, many and, for expanded clones, a class.

d_call: TRBD1; clone_size: NA; v_call: TRBV20-1; j_call: TRBJ1-5; cdr3_aa: CSATLGTVSNQPQHF; cdr3_nt: TGCAGTGCTACCCTGGGGACAGTTAGCAATCAGCCCCAGCATTTT
d_call: NA; clone_size: NA; v_call: TRBV20-1; j_call: TRBJ2-1; cdr3_aa: CSARGRTSYNEQFF; cdr3_nt: TGCAGTGCAAGGGGCCGGACCTCCTACAATGAGCAGTTCTTC
d_call: NA; clone_size: few; v_call: TRBV5-6; j_call: TRBJ1-3; cdr3_aa: CASSPGTKRDFSSGNTIYF; cdr3_nt: TGTGCCAGCAGCCCTGGAACAAAAAGAGATTTCTCCTCTGGAAACACCATATATTTT
d_call: NA; clone_size: many; v_call: TRBV11-2; j_call: TRBJ1-2; cdr3_aa: CASSLTRGYGYTF; cdr3_nt: TGTGCCAGCAGCTTGACACGGGGGTATGGCTACACCTTC
d_call: NA; clone_size: NA; v_call: TRBV7-2; j_call: TRBJ2-7; cdr3_aa: CASSSDGRSYEQYF; cdr3_nt: TGTGCCAGCAGCTCGGACGGACGGAGCTACGAGCAGTACTTC
d_call: NA; clone_size: few; v_call: TRBV5-1; j_call: TRBJ1-6; cdr3_aa: CASSLGPPENSPLHF; cdr3_nt: TGCGCCAGCAGCCTAGGACCGCCCGAGAATTCACCCCTCCACTTT
d_call: NA; clone_size: NA; v_call: TRBV20-1; j_call: TRBJ2-7; cdr3_aa: CSARNPEQSSYEQYF; cdr3_nt: TGCAGTGCTAGAAACCCGGAACAGAGCTCCTACGAGCAGTACTTC
d_call: NA; clone_size: few; v_call: TRBV20-1; j_call: TRBJ1-1; cdr3_aa: CSASGGSNTEAFF; cdr3_nt: TGCAGTGCCAGCGGGGGGTCGAACACTGAAGCTTTCTTT
d_call: NA; clone_size: few; v_call: TRBV10-3; j_call: TRBJ2-2; cdr3_aa: CAISESSAGNTGELFF; cdr3_nt: TGTGCCATCAGTGAGTCGTCGGCAGGGAACACCGGGGAGCTGTTTTTT
d_call: TRBD2; clone_size: few; v_call: TRBV7-2; j_call: TRBJ2-3; cdr3_aa: CASSPTGAGGSTDTQYF; cdr3_nt: TGTGCCAGCAGCCCGACCGGGGCGGGAGGTTCCACAGATACGCAGTATTTT
d_call: NA; clone_size: few; v_call: TRBV7-2; j_call: TRBJ1-2; cdr3_aa: CASSRPQPNYGYTF; cdr3_nt: TGTGCCAGCAGCCGTCCCCAACCTAACTATGGCTACACCTTC
d_call: NA; clone_size: once; v_call: TRBV15; j_call: TRBJ2-3; cdr3_aa: CATSRLLAETDTQYF; cdr3_nt: TGTGCCACCAGCAGACTTTTGGCGGAGACAGATACGCAGTATTTT
d_call: NA; clone_size: few; v_call: TRBV6-4; j_call: TRBJ1-1; cdr3_aa: CASSEQGGTEAFF; cdr3_nt: TGTGCCAGCAGTGAACAGGGTGGGACTGAAGCTTTCTTT
d_call: TRBD1; clone_size: many; v_call: TRBV6-2/TRBV6-3; j_call: TRBJ1-5; cdr3_aa: CASSDRTGRGNQPQHF; cdr3_nt: TGTGCCAGCAGCGACCGGACAGGGAGAGGCAATCAGCCCCAGCATTTT
d_call: NA; clone_size: NA; v_call: TRBV7-9; j_call: TRBJ1-2; cdr3_aa: CASSISGVDYGYTF; cdr3_nt: TGTGCCAGCAGCATCTCAGGGGTGGACTATGGCTACACCTTC
d_call: NA; clone_size: NA; v_call: TRBV28; j_call: TRBJ1-1; cdr3_aa: CASSNSDTEIDTEAFF; cdr3_nt: TGTGCCAGCAGTAACTCGGACACGGAGATCGACACTGAAGCTTTCTTT
d_call: NA; clone_size: NA; v_call: TRBV7-2; j_call: TRBJ2-2; cdr3_aa: CASSAAVQELFF; cdr3_nt: TGTGCCAGCAGCGCCGCGGTCCAAGAGCTGTTTTTT
d_call: NA; clone_size: few; v_call: TRBV10-3; j_call: TRBJ1-1; cdr3_aa: CAISEPLTGGSEAFF; cdr3_nt: TGTGCCATCAGTGAGCCCTTAACAGGCGGCTCTGAAGCTTTCTTT
d_call: NA; clone_size: many; v_call: TRBV7-8; j_call: TRBJ1-5; cdr3_aa: CASSHRDTHQPQHF; cdr3_nt: TGTGCCAGCAGCCACCGGGACACCCATCAGCCCCAGCATTTT
d_call: NA; clone_size: NA; v_call: TRBV11-2; j_call: TRBJ2-4; cdr3_aa: CASSLTGIQNIQYF; cdr3_nt: TGTGCCAGCAGCTTAACAGGGATCCAAAACATTCAGTACTTC
d_call: NA; clone_size: many; v_call: TRBV23-1; j_call: TRBJ2-5; cdr3_aa: CASIGPRQETQYF; cdr3_nt: TGCGCCAGCATAGGGCCCCGACAAGAGACCCAGTACTTC
d_call: NA; clone_size: NA; v_call: TRBV6-2/TRBV6-3; j_call: TRBJ2-7; cdr3_aa: CASSYIANEQYF; cdr3_nt: TGTGCCAGCAGTTACATAGCAAACGAGCAGTACTTC
d_call: TRBD2; clone_size: NA; v_call: TRBV28; j_call: TRBJ2-7; cdr3_aa: CASSPIGSGIPRSYEQYF; cdr3_nt: TGTGCCAGCAGCCCCATTGGTAGCGGGATCCCCCGCTCCTACGAGCAGTACTTC
d_call: NA; clone_size: NA; v_call: TRBV10-3; j_call: TRBJ2-1; cdr3_aa: CATGSSGTNEQFF; cdr3_nt: TGTGCCACCGGATCTTCGGGGACCAATGAGCAGTTCTTC
d_call: NA; clone_size: NA; v_call: TRBV20-1; j_call: TRBJ2-5; cdr3_aa: CSARDQQRGLQETQYF; cdr3_nt: TGCAGTGCTAGAGATCAACAGCGCGGACTACAAGAGACCCAGTACTTC
d_call: NA; clone_size: few; v_call: TRBV2; j_call: TRBJ1-4; cdr3_aa: CASSAGRSNEKLFF; cdr3_nt: TGTGCCAGCAGTGCGGGACGGTCTAATGAAAAACTGTTTTTT
d_call: TRBD2; clone_size: NA; v_call: TRBV5-1; j_call: TRBJ2-5; cdr3_aa: CASSAGTSGETQYF; cdr3_nt: TGCGCCAGCAGCGCGGGGACTAGCGGAGAGACCCAGTACTTC
d_call: NA; clone_size: NA; v_call: TRBV7-8; j_call: TRBJ1-6; cdr3_aa: CASSPDRWHNSPLHF; cdr3_nt: TGTGCCAGCAGTCCAGACCGGTGGCATAATTCACCCCTCCACTTT
d_call: NA; clone_size: few; v_call: TRBV30; j_call: TRBJ1-5; cdr3_aa: CAWSVGRDKIYSNQPQHF; cdr3_nt: TGTGCCTGGAGTGTGGGTCGGGACAAGATATATAGCAATCAGCCCCAGCATTTT
d_call: NA; clone_size: few; v_call: TRBV9; j_call: TRBJ2-1; cdr3_aa: CASSGLSPGYNEQFF; cdr3_nt: TGTGCCAGCAGCGGACTGTCACCTGGCTACAATGAGCAGTTCTTC
d_call: TRBD2; clone_size: NA; v_call: TRBV20-1; j_call: TRBJ2-1; cdr3_aa: CSARDPIAGEVTEQFF; cdr3_nt: TGCAGTGCTAGAGATCCTATAGCGGGAGAAGTCACTGAGCAGTTCTTC
d_call: NA; clone_size: NA; v_call: TRBV7-8; j_call: TRBJ1-3; cdr3_aa: CASSLEVGSLGNTIYF; cdr3_nt: TGTGCCAGCAGCTTAGAGGTCGGCAGTCTTGGAAACACCATATATTTT
d_call: NA; clone_size: NA; v_call: TRBV5-6; j_call: TRBJ2-3; cdr3_aa: CASSFEDTQYF; cdr3_nt: TGTGCCAGCAGCTTCGAAGATACGCAGTATTTT
d_call: NA; clone_size: once; v_call: TRBV5-1; j_call: TRBJ2-7; cdr3_aa: CASSQILGGEGSYEQHF; cdr3_nt: TGCGCCAGCAGCCAAATATTGGGGGGTGAGGGCTCCTACGAGCAGCACTTC
d_call: NA; clone_size: few; v_call: TRBV9; j_call: TRBJ2-3; cdr3_aa: CASSVSGGGLATDTQYF; cdr3_nt: TGTGCCAGCAGCGTTTCCGGTGGCGGACTCGCTACAGATACGCAGTATTTT
d_call: TRBD2; clone_size: NA; v_call: TRBV6-5; j_call: TRBJ2-1; cdr3_aa: CASSYSAGGSSYNEQFF; cdr3_nt: TGTGCCAGCAGTTACTCGGCGGGGGGAAGCTCCTACAATGAGCAGTTCTTC
d_call: NA; clone_size: many; v_call: TRBV2; j_call: TRBJ2-7; cdr3_aa: CASSEAMTAVHF; cdr3_nt: TGTGCCAGCAGTGAAGCAATGACAGCTGTTCACTTC
d_call: NA; clone_size: few; v_call: TRBV29-1; j_call: TRBJ1-2; cdr3_aa: CSVDGPKGFGYTF; cdr3_nt: TGCAGCGTTGATGGCCCCAAGGGCTTTGGCTACACCTTC
d_call: NA; clone_size: few; v_call: TRBV29-1; j_call: TRBJ1-5; cdr3_aa: CSAGDKGGQPQHF; cdr3_nt: TGCAGCGCCGGGGACAAGGGCGGTCAGCCCCAGCATTTT
d_call: NA; clone_size: NA; v_call: TRBV6-6; j_call: TRBJ2-7; cdr3_aa: CASSYSVSQYF; cdr3_nt: TGTGCCAGCAGTTATTCGGTCTCGCAGTACTTC
d_call: TRBD1; clone_size: NA; v_call: TRBV7-2; j_call: TRBJ1-1; cdr3_aa: CASSPRQGARGTEAFF; cdr3_nt: TGTGCCAGCAGTCCGAGACAGGGGGCTCGGGGCACTGAAGCTTTCTTT
d_call: TRBD1; clone_size: NA; v_call: TRBV20-1; j_call: TRBJ1-2; cdr3_aa: CSVRTGDYGYTF; cdr3_nt: TGCAGTGTTCGGACAGGGGACTATGGCTACACCTTC
d_call: NA; clone_size: few; v_call: TRBV6-5; j_call: TRBJ2-2; cdr3_aa: CASSYQTDTGELFF; cdr3_nt: TGTGCCAGCAGTTACCAGACAGACACCGGGGAGCTGTTTTTT
d_call: NA; clone_size: many; v_call: TRBV29-1; j_call: TRBJ2-5; cdr3_aa: CSVGKRGETQYF; cdr3_nt: TGCAGCGTTGGAAAGCGCGGGGAGACCCAGTACTTC
d_call: TRBD2; clone_size: NA; v_call: TRBV27; j_call: TRBJ2-1; cdr3_aa: CASSLGLAVYNEQFF; cdr3_nt: TGTGCCAGCAGTTTAGGACTAGCAGTTTACAATGAGCAGTTCTTC
d_call: TRBD2; clone_size: many; v_call: TRBV5-1; j_call: TRBJ2-5; cdr3_aa: CASSLGRLAGGKETQYF; cdr3_nt: TGCGCCAGCAGCTTGGGGCGTCTGGCGGGGGGGAAAGAGACCCAGTACTTC
d_call: TRBD2; clone_size: many; v_call: TRBV6-5; j_call: TRBJ2-1; cdr3_aa: CASSAGGFGNEQFF; cdr3_nt: TGTGCCAGCAGTGCGGGGGGTTTCGGGAATGAGCAGTTCTTC
d_call: NA; clone_size: many; v_call: TRBV28; j_call: TRBJ2-5; cdr3_aa: CASSTPTRPQETQYF; cdr3_nt: TGTGCCAGCAGTACCCCAACCCGGCCACAAGAGACCCAGTACTTC
d_call: NA; clone_size: few; v_call: TRBV9; j_call: TRBJ1-5; cdr3_aa: CASSVGAGAGQPQHF; cdr3_nt: TGTGCCAGCAGCGTAGGTGCGGGCGCGGGTCAGCCCCAGCATTTT